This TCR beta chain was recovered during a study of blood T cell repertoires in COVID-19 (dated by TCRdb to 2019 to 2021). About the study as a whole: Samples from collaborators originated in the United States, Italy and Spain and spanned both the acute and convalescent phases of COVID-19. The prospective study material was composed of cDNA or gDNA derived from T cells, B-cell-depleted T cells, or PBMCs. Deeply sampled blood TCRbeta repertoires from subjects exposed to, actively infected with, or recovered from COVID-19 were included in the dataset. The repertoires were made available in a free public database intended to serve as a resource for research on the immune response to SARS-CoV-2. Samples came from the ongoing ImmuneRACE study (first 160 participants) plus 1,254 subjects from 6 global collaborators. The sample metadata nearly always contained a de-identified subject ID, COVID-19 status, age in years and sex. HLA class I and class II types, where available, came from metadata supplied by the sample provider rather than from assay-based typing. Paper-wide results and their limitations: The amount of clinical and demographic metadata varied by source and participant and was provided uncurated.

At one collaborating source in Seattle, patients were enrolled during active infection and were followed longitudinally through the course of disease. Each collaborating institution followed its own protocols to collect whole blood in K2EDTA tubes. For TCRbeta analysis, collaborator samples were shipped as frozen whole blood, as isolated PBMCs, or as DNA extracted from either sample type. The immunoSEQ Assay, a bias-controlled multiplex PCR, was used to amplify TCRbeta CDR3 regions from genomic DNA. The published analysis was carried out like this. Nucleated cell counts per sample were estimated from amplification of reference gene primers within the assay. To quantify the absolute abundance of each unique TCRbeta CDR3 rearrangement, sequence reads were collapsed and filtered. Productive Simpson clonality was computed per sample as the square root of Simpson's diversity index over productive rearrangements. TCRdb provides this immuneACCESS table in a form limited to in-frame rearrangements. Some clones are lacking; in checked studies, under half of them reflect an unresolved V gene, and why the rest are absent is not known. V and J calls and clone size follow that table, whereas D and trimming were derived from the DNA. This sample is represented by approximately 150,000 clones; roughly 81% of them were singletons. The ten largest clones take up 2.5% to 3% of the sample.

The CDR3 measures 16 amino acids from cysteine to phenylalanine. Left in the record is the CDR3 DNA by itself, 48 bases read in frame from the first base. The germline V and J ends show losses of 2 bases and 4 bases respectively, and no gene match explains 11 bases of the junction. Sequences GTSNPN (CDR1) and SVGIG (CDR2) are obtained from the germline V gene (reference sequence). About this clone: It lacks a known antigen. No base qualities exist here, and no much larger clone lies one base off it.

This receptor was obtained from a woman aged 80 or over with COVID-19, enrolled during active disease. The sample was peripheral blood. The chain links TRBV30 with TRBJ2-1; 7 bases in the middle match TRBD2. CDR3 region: CAWSTRSGGVYNEQFF. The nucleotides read TGTGCCTGGAGTACTCGTAGTGGGGGGGTTTACAATGAGCAGTTCTTC.